One sample yielded the 10 T cell receptor beta chains listed below, sequenced in a study of post-analysis software for immune sequencing data. No antigens are known for them. The study's findings and limits: A handful of TRBV segments were more frequent in patients than controls; TRBV5-6, TRBV5-1 and TRBV20-1 belonged to this group.

Unique molecular identifiers had been added to the TCR beta cDNA libraries. Each CDR3 protein is one row after TCRdb ran MiXCR on the PCR reads. This table holds some 800,000 distinct CDR3 sequences, around 45% found once. Sequenced material: blood. These receptors all stem from a girl aged 10 to 17 with multiple sclerosis.

A few counts support this clonotype. Here the CDR3 DNA reads TGTGCCAGCAGCTGGGGACTAGCGGGATCCGAGCAGTACTTC. This codes for CASSWGLAGSEQYF. The gene calls are TRBV3-1 and TRBJ2-7; 13 bases map to TRBD2. CDR3 length equals 14 residues. Germline lookup yields CDR1 LGHDT and CDR2 YNNKEL (reference sequence). Trimming took 5 bases from V and 6 from J; bases not matched to a gene: 4.

The rearrangement links TRBV11-2 to TRBJ2-1; 11 bases map to TRBD2. The CDR3 is 18 residues long. With 1 base clipped from V and 9 bases from J, the junction kept 14 bases outside the gene matches. Per germline, CDR1 SGHAT and CDR2 FQNNGV. The CDR3 nucleotides read TGTGCCAGCAGCTTAGGTGACAGTAGACTAGCGGGATACGTTGAGCAGTTCTTC. It specifies CASSLGDSRLAGYVEQFF.

This clonotype was counted only a few times. The chain links TRBV5-6 to TRBJ2-6; D is unclear. CDR3 size: 15 residues. Trimming removed 1 base from V and 4 bases from J, with 9 bases in between. CDR1 is SGHDT, CDR2 YYEEEE, per germline. For the CDR3, the DNA is TGTGCCAGCAGCTTGCCCGGGTCAGGGGCCAACGTCCTGACTTTC. Amino acids: CASSLPGSGANVLTF.

This chain connects TRBV5-4 to TRBJ1-4, with TRBD1 identical over 8 bases. CDR3 length equals 14 residues. Germline assignment: CDR1 SGHNT and CDR2 YYREEE (reference sequence). J gave up 4 bases and V 4 bases, and 3 bases lay outside the gene matches. The CDR3 spells CASSQGQDNEKLFF. In nucleotides, the CDR3 is TGTGCCAGCAGCCAGGGACAGGATAATGAAAAACTGTTTTTT.

The chain is built from TRBV20-1 and TRBJ2-1, with D hard to call. V lost 2 bases and J lost 0, with 11 bases in between. Looked up from germline, CDR1 is DFQATT and CDR2 is SNEGSKA (reference sequence). The CDR3 is made up of 15 amino acids. The CDR3 here is CSARKPVSSYNEQFF. The CDR3 DNA follows: TGCAGTGCTAGAAAACCAGTAAGCTCCTACAATGAGCAGTTCTTC.

This chain uses TRBV7-9 with TRBJ1-1, with 8 nucleotides matching TRBD1. The length of the CDR3 is 14 residues. V shed 9 bases, J shed 1 base, and the junction held 7 bases outside the gene matches. The germline CDR1 and CDR2 sequences are SEHNR and FQNEAQ (reference sequence). This CDR3 reads CASGADRANTEAFF. Here the CDR3 DNA reads TGTGCCAGTGGAGCGGACAGGGCGAACACTGAAGCTTTCTTT.

The V and J genes are TRBV6-5 and TRBJ1-1; a weak D match, TRBD1 (5 bases). The germline gives CDR1 MNHEY, CDR2 SVGAGI. The V gene lost 6 bases and the J gene lost 4 bases, with 12 bases spanning the gap. The CDR3 spans 13 residues. The DNA of the CDR3 is TGTGCCAGCAGAGCCCCAGGGAGCACTGAAGCTTTCTTT. Protein product: CASRAPGSTEAFF.

This clonotype was seen many times. V gene TRBV6-1 combines with J gene TRBJ1-2; tentatively, D is TRBD1 (5 bases). Germline lookup yields CDR1 MNHNS and CDR2 SASEGT. The CDR3 runs 13 residues. V dropped 3 bases and J dropped 8 bases, with 13 bases sitting between them. The CDR3 region is CASSEGRVRGYTF. DNA for the CDR3: TGTGCCAGCAGTGAGGGCAGGGTGAGAGGCTACACCTTC.

The gene calls are TRBV7-6 and TRBJ2-3, with D unresolved. This CDR3 spans 15 amino acids. V lost 1 base and J lost 2, with 10 bases in between. Germline loops: CDR1 SGHVS, CDR2 FNYEAQ. This CDR3 is CASSLDLILTDTQYF. For the CDR3, the DNA is TGTGCCAGCAGCTTAGATCTGATACTCACAGATACGCAGTATTTT.

This clonotype has a single count. Mismatch with germline at one junction end may stem from a read error. The genes are TRBV12-3 or TRBV12-4 and TRBJ2-3; 15 nucleotides align to TRBD2. The CDR3 is 15 amino acids. The CDR3 sequence is CASRGLAGGSDAQYF. The CDR3 nucleotides are TGTGCCAGCAGGGGACTAGCGGGAGGATCAGATGCGCAGTATTTT.